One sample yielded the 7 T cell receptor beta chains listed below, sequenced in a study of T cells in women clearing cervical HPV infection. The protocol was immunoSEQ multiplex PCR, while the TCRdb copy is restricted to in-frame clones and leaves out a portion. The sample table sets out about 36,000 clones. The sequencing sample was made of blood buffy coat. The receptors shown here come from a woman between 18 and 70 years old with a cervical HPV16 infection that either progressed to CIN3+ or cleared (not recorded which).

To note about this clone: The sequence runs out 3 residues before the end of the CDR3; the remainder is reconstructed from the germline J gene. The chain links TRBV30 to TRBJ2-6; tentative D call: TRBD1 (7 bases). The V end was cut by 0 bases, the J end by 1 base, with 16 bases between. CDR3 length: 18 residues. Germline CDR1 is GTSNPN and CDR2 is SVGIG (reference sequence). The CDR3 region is CAWSVKEGARSGANVLTF. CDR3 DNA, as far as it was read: TGTGCCTGGAGTGTAAAGGAGGGGGCGCGATCTGGGGCCAACGTC. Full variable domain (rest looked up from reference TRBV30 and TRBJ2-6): SQTIHQWPATLVQPVGSPLSLECTVEGTSNPNLYWYRQAAGRGLQLLFYSVGIGQISSEVPQNLSASRPQDRQFILSSKKLLLSDSGFYLCAWSVKEGARSGANVLTFGAGSRLTVL.

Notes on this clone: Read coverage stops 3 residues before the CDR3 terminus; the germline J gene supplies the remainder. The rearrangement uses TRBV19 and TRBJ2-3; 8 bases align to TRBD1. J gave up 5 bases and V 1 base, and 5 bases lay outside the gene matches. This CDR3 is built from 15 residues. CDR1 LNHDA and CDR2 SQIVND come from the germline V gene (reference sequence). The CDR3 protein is CASSIGTGRIDTQYF. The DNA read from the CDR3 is TGTGCCAGTAGTATAGGGACAGGGAGGATAGATACG. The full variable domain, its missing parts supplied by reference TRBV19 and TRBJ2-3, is DGGITQSPKYLFRKEGQNVTLSCEQNLNHDAMYWYRQDPGQGLRLIYYSQIVNDFQKGDIAEGYSVSREKKESFPLTVTSAQKNPTAFYLCASSIGTGRIDTQYFGPGTRLTVL.

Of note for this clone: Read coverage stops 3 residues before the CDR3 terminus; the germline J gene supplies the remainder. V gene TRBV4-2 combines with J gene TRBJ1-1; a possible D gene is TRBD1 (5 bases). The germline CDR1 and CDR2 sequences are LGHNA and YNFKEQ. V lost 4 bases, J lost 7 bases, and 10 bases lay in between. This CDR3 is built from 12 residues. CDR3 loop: CASSRMQGEAFF. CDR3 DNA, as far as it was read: TGTGCCAGCAGCCGGATGCAGGGTGAA.

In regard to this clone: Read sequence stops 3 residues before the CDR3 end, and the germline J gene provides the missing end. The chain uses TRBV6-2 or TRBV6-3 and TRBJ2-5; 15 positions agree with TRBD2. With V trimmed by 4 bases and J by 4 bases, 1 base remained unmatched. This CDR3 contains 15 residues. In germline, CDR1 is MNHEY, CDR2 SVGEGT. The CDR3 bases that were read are TGTGCCAGCAGTTGGACTAGCGGGGGGGCAGAGACC. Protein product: CASSWTSGGAET. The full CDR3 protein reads CASSWTSGGAETQYF.

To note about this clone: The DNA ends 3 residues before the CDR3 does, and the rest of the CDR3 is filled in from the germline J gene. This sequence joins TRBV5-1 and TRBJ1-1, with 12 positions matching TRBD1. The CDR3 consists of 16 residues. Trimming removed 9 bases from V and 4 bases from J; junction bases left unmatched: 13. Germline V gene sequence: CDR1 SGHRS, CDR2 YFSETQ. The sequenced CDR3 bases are TGCGCCACCCCCCCGGGACAGGGGGCGAGAGGCACTGAA. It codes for CATPPGQGARGTE. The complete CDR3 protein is CATPPGQGARGTEAFF.

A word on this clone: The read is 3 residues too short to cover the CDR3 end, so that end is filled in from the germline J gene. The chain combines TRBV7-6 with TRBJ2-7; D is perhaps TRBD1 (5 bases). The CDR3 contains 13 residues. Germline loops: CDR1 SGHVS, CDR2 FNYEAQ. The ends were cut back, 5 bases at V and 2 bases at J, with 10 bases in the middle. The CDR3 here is CASSPGPTYEQYF. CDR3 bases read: TGTGCCAGCAGCCCAGGGCCGACCTACGAG.

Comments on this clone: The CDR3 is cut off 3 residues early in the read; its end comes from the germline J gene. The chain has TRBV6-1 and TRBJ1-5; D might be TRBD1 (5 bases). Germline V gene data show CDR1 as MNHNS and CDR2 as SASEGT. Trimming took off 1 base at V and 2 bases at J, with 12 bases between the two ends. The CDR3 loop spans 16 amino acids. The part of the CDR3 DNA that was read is TGTGCCAGCAGTGAAGATCAGGGATGGGGCAATCAGCCC. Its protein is CASSEDQGWGNQP. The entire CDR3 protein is CASSEDQGWGNQPQHF.